A selection of T cell receptor beta chains follows, all from one sample in a study of blood T cell repertoires in COVID-19. Assay used: immunoSEQ multiplex PCR; TCRdb lists only in-frame clones, some missing. In the table there are some 65,000 clones, approximately 83% of which are singletons. The sample taken for sequencing was peripheral blood. These receptors were taken from a man aged 35-49 years with COVID-19, enrolled during active disease. The CDR3 runs from the conserved cysteine through the conserved F or W.

j_call v_call cdr3_aa
TRBJ1-3 TRBV13 CASSPRLPDHSGNTIYF
TRBJ2-2 TRBV5-1 CASSANPSTGELFF
TRBJ1-5 TRBV27 CASGRFNQPQHF
TRBJ1-2 TRBV12-3/TRBV12-4 CASTPDRGYGYTF
TRBJ2-1 TRBV5-6 CASSYLSDTYNEQFF
TRBJ1-2 TRBV10-3 CAISEPTRAYTF
TRBJ2-7 TRBV6-2/TRBV6-3 CASSPAGGDEQYF
TRBJ2-7 TRBV6-6 CASSYGLEGGEQYF
TRBJ2-2 TRBV6-6 CASSRARLAGVNTGELFF
TRBJ1-3 TRBV11-2 CASSPGGAGGNTIYF
TRBJ2-5 TRBV12-3/TRBV12-4 CASSFVNQETQYF
TRBJ2-3 TRBV18 CASSPPGTQYF
TRBJ2-7 TRBV5-1 CASSLGAGQSSYEQYF
TRBJ2-4 TRBV6-5 CASGLAAKNIQYF
TRBJ2-7 TRBV9 CASSVSVGQGSYEQYF
TRBJ1-1 TRBV2 CASSGQVDTEAFF
TRBJ1-4 TRBV7-9 CASSLPEERKEKLFF
TRBJ2-1 TRBV2 CASTWTSGLSSYNEQFF
TRBJ2-1 TRBV7-7 CASSLAVDRVNEQFF
TRBJ2-7 TRBV6-5 CASSYAYGGSYEQYF
TRBJ1-4 TRBV2 CASSEGAEKLFF
TRBJ2-1 TRBV4-1 CASSQPESSYNEQFF
TRBJ2-7 TRBV10-1 CASSGSGAEQYF
TRBJ2-3 TRBV9 CASSVLAQDTQYF
TRBJ2-7 TRBV5-1 CASSLVGSDEQYF
TRBJ1-1 TRBV3-1/TRBV3-2 CASSLGQGRTGFEAFF
TRBJ2-1 TRBV25-1 CASSDGGSSYNEQFF
TRBJ2-2 TRBV5-1 CASSLAGSLGNTGELFF
TRBJ2-4 TRBV19 CASSLGGQLINIQYF
TRBJ2-3 TRBV7-9 CASSPGQSSDTQYF
TRBJ2-5 TRBV5-1 CASSLEIDRQETQYF
TRBJ1-5 TRBV7-2 CASSPRSGGRQPQHF
TRBJ2-5 TRBV7-9 CASSLGQAGETQYF
TRBJ1-2 TRBV9 CASSQMIGTGVYGYTF